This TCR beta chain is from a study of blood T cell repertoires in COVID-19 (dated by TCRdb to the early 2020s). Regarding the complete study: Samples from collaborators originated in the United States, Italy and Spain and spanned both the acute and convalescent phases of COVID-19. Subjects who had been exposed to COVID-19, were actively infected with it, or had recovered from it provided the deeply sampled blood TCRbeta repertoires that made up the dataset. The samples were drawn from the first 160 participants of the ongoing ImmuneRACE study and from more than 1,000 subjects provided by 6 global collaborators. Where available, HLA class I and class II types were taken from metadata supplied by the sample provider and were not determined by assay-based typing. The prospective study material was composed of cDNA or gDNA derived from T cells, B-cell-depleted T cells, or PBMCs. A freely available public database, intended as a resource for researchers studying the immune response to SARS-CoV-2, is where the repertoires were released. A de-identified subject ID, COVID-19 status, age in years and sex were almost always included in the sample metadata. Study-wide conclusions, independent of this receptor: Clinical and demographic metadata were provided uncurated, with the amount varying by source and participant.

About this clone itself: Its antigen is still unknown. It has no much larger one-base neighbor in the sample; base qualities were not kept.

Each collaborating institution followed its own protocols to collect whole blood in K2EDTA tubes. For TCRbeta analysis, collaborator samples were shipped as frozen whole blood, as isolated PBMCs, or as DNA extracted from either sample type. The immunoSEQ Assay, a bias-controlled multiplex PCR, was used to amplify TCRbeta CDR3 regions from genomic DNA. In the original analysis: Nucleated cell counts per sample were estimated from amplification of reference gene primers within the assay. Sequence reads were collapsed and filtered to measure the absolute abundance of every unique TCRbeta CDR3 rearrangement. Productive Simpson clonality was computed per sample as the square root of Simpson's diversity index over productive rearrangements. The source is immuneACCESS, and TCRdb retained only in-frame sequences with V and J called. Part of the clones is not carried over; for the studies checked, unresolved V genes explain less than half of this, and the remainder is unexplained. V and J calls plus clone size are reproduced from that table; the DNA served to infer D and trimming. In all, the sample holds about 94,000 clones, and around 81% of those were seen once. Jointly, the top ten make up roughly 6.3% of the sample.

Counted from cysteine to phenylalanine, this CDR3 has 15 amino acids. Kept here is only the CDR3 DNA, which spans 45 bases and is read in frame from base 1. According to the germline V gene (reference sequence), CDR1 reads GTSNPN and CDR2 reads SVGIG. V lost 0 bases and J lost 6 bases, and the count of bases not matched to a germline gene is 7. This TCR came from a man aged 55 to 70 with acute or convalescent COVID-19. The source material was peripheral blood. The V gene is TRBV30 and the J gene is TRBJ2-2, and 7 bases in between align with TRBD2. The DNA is TGTGCCTGGAGTGTAACCAGGGCGGGGGCCGGGGAGCTGTTTTTT. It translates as CAWSVTRAGAGELFF.